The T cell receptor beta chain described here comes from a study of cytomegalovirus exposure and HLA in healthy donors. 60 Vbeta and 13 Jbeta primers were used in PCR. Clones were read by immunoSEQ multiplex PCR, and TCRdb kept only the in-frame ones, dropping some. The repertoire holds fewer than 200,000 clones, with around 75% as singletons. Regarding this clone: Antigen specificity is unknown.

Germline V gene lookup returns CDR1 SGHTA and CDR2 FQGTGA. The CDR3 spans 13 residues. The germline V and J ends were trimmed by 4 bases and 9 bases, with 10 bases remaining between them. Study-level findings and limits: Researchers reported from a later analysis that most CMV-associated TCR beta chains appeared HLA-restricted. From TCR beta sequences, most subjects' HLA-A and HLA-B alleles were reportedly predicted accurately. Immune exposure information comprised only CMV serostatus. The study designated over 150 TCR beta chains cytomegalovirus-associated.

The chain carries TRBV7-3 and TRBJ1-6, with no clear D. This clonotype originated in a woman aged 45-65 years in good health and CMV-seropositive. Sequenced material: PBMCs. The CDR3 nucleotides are TGTGCCAGCAGCTCTCAAATCGGTTCACCCCTCCACTTT. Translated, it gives CASSSQIGSPLHF.